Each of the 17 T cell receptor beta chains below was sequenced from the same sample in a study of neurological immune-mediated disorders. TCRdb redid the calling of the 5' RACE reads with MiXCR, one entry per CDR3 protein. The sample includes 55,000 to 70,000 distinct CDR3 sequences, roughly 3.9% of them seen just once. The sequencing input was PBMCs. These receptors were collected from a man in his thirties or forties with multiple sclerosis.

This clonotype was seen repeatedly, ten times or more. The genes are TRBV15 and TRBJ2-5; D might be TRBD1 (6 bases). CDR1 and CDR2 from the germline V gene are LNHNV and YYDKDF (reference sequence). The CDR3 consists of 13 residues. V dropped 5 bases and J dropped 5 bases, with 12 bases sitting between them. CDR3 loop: CATSGGVGETQYF. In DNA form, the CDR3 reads TGTGCCACCAGCGGGGGCGTCGGGGAGACCCAGTACTTC.

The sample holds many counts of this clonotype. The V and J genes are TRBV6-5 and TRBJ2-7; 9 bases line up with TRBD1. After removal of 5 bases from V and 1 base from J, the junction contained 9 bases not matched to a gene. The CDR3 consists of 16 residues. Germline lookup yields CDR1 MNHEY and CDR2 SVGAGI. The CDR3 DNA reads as TGTGCCAGCAGTCGCTCATCGGGACAGGGTTCCTACGAGCAGTACTTC. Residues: CASSRSSGQGSYEQYF.

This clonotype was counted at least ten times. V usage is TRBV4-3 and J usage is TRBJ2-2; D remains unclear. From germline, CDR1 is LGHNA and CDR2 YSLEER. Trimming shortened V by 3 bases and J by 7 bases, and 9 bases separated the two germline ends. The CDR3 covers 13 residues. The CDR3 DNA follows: TGCGCCAGCAGCCAGTCAGTGGGCGGGGAGCTGTTTTTT. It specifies CASSQSVGGELFF.

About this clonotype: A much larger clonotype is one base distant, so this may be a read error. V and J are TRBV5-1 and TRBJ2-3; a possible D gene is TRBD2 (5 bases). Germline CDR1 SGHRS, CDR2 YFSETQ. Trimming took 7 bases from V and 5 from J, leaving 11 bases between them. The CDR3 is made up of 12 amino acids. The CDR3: CASGESEDTQYF. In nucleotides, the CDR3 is TGCGCCAGCGGGGAGAGCGAAGATACGCAGTATTTT.

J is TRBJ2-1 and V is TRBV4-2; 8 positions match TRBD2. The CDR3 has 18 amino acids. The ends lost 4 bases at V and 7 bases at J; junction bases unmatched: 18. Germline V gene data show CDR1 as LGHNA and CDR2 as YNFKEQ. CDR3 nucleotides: TGTGCCAGCAGCCTTCTGCCACCGGGATCGGGGGGGTGGAATGAGCAGTTCTTC. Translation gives CASSLLPPGSGGWNEQFF.

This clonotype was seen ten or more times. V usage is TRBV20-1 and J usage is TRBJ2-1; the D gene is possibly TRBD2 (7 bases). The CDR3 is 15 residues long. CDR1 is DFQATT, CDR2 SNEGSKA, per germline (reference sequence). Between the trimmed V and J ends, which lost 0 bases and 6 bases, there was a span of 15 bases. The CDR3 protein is CSARDLGGASNEQFF. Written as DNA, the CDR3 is TGCAGTGCTAGAGATCTGGGGGGGGCCTCCAATGAGCAGTTCTTC.

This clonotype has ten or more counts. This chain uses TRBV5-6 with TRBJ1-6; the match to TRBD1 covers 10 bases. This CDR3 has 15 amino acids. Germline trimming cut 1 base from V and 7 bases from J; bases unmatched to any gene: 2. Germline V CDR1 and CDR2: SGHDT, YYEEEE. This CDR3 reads CASSLMTGGNSPLHF. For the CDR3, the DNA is TGTGCCAGCAGCTTGATGACAGGGGGCAATTCACCCCTCCACTTT.

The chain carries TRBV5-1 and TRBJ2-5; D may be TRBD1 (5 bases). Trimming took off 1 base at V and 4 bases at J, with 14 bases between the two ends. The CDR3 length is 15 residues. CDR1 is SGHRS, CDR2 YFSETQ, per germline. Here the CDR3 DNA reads TGCGCCAGCAGCTTGACCCCAGGGATGGGAGAGACCCAGTACTTC. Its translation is CASSLTPGMGETQYF. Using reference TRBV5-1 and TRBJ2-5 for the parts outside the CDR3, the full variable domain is KAGVTQTPRYLIKTRGQQVTLSCSPISGHRSVSWYQQTPGQGLQFLFEYFSETQRNKGNFPGRFSGRQFSNSRSEMNVSTLELGDSALYLCASSLTPGMGETQYFGPGTRLLVL.

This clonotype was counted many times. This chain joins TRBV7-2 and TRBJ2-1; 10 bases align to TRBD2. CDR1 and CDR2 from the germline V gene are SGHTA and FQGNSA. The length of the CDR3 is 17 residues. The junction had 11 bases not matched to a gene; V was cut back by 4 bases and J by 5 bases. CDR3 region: CASSSFIAGGVDNEQFF. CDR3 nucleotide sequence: TGTGCCAGCAGCTCCTTCATAGCGGGGGGCGTAGACAATGAGCAGTTCTTC.

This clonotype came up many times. The CDR3 spells CASSFPNSGGGNEQFF. In nucleotides, the CDR3 is TGCGCCAGCAGCTTTCCAAATAGCGGGGGTGGAAATGAGCAGTTCTTC. The gene calls are TRBV5-1 and TRBJ2-1; 9 bases match TRBD2. The CDR3 runs 16 residues. Germline V gives CDR1 SGHRS, CDR2 YFSETQ. After removal of 2 bases from V and 7 bases from J, the junction contained 10 bases not matched to a gene.

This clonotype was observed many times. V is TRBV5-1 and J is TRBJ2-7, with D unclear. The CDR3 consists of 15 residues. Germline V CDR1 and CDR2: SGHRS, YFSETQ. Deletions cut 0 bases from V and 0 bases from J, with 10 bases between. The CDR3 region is CASSLGGIYSYEQYF. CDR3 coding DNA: TGCGCCAGCAGCTTGGGTGGCATCTACTCCTACGAGCAGTACTTC.

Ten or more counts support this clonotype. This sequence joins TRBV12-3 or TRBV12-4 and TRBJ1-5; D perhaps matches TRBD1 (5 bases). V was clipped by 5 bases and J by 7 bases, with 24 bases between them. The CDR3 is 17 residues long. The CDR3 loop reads CASSSSGGGVVGQPQHF. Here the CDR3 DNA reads TGTGCCAGCAGTAGCTCAGGAGGAGGGGTTGTTGGGCAGCCCCAGCATTTT.

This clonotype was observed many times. The CDR3 is CASSLGVAGGPGDTQYF. CDR3 nucleotides: TGTGCCAGCAGCTTAGGGGTGGCGGGGGGGCCGGGTGATACGCAGTATTTT. The chain couples TRBV7-2 to TRBJ2-3, with 9 bases fitting TRBD2. The V segment lost 1 base and the J segment 6 bases; nucleotides outside the gene matches: 11. The CDR3 spans 17 residues. Germline CDR1 is SGHTA and CDR2 is FQGNSA. Full variable domain (missing parts from reference TRBV7-2 and TRBJ2-3): GAGVSQSPSNKVTEKGKDVELRCDPISGHTALYWYRQSLGQGLEFLIYFQGNSAPDKSGLPSDRFSAERTGGSVSTLTIQRTQQEDSAVYLCASSLGVAGGPGDTQYFGPGTRLTVL.

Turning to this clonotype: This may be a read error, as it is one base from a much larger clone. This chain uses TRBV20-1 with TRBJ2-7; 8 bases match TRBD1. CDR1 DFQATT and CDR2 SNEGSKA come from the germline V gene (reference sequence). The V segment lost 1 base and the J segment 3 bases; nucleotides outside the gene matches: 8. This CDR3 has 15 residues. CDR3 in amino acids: CSARGPDRGGYEQYF. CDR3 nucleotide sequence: TGCAGTGCTAGAGGGCCCGACAGGGGCGGCTACGAGCAGTACTTC.

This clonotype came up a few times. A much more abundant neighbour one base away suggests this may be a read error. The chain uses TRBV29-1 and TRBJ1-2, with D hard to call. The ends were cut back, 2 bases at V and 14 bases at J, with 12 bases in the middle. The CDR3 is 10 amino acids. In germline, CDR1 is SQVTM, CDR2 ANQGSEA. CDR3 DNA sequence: TGCAGCGTTGAAAATGGCAGGAGAACCTTC. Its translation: CSVENGRRTF.

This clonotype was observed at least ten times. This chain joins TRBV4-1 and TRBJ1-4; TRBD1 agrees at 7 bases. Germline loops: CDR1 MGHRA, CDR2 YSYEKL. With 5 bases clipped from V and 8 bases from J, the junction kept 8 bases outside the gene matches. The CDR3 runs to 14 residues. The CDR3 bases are TGCGCCAGCAGCTTTGACAGGGTAGTCGAAAAACTGTTTTTT. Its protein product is CASSFDRVVEKLFF.

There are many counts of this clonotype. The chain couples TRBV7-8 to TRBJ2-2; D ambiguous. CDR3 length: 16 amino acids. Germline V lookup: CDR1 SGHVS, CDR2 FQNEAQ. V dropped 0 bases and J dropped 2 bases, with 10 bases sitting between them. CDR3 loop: CASSLALLSNTGELFF. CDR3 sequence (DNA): TGTGCCAGCAGCTTAGCGCTCTTGAGCAACACCGGGGAGCTGTTTTTT.